Following are 26 T cell receptor beta chains from one sample sequenced in a study of Ad26.COV2.S vaccination and SARS-CoV-2 variants. Data came from immunoSEQ multiplex PCR; TCRdb stores just in-frame clones and leaves some out. The sample consists of around 340,000 clones, 75% to 90% of them appearing once. Treatment in this sample: approximately 18 received Ad26.COV2.S at low or high dose, single or two shots; several received placebo; per-sample allocation not given. Following the first vaccine or placebo injection, samples were taken on day 63. The sequenced sample was peripheral blood, obtained in a trial of Ad26.COV2.S vaccine versus placebo. The receptors originated from a person aged 18-60 years who received the Ad26.COV2.S COVID-19 vaccine or a placebo.

V gene TRBV6-1 combines with J gene TRBJ2-1; D might be TRBD1 (6 bases). The germline V gene has CDR1 MNHNS and CDR2 SASEGT. This CDR3 contains 15 residues. V shed 2 bases and J shed 2 bases, with 10 bases lying between them. The CDR3 sequence: CASSESGETYNEQFF. CDR3 DNA sequence: TGTGCCAGCAGTGAATCAGGGGAGACCTACAATGAGCAGTTCTTC.

The V call is TRBV5-1, the J call TRBJ2-3; weak D call: TRBD2 (6 bases). The length of the CDR3 is 14 residues. Deletions cut 7 bases from V and 1 base from J, with 13 bases between. Germline V gene lookup returns CDR1 SGHRS and CDR2 YFSETQ. CDR3 in DNA: TGCGCCAGCCGCTGGGGGGTCGGCACAGATACGCAGTATTTT. As protein: CASRWGVGTDTQYF.

The chain joins TRBV7-2 to TRBJ1-5; D is unclear. Trimming cost V 3 bases and J 6 bases, with 12 bases left between them. Germline V CDR1 and CDR2: SGHTA, FQGNSA. CDR3 size: 14 residues. The CDR3 region has the DNA TGTGCCAGCAGCTTGGCTGGGAAAGGTCAGCCCCAGCATTTT. Protein: CASSLAGKGQPQHF.

The rearrangement links TRBV10-1 to TRBJ1-5; the D gene is possibly TRBD1 (6 bases). CDR3 length: 12 amino acids. The germline gives CDR1 WNHNN, CDR2 SYGVQD (reference sequence). V shed 3 bases and J shed 7 bases, with 7 bases lying between them. Written as DNA, the CDR3 is TGCGCCAGCAGTGAAGGGACACAGCCCCAGCATTTT. This sequence encodes CASSEGTQPQHF.

A word on this clone: Distinct nucleotide sequences in the sample also encode this CDR3. J is TRBJ1-1 and V is TRBV7-8, with a weak D call TRBD1 (6 bases). Germline-derived CDR1 and CDR2 are SGHVS and FQNEAQ. This CDR3 spans 13 amino acids. V lost 2 bases and J lost 5, with 9 bases in between. CDR3 protein: CASSLTQGTEAFF. CDR3 bases: TGTGCCAGCAGCTTAACTCAGGGGACTGAAGCTTTCTTT.

The rearrangement joins TRBV7-9 to TRBJ2-7; D is unclear. The CDR3 runs to 15 residues. With 6 bases removed from V and 3 bases from J, the gap between germline ends came to 18 bases. CDR1 and CDR2 from the germline V gene are SEHNR and FQNEAQ (reference sequence). For the CDR3, the DNA is TGTGCCAGCAGATTAAGACATCCTTTACACTACGAGCAGTACTTC. As protein: CASRLRHPLHYEQYF.

J is TRBJ1-1 and V is TRBV28; D remains unclear. The V gene's germline CDR1 is MDHEN and CDR2 SYDVKM. Deletions cut 3 bases from V and 1 base from J, with 9 bases between. There are 14 residues in the CDR3. In DNA form, the CDR3 reads TGTGCCAGCAGTTTGCGGGTCGAGAACACTGAAGCTTTCTTT. It specifies CASSLRVENTEAFF.

The V gene is TRBV9, the J gene TRBJ1-5, with no clear D. The CDR3 loop spans 15 amino acids. Germline loops: CDR1 SGDLS, CDR2 YYNGEE. Deletions cut 0 bases from V and 2 bases from J, with 9 bases between. In DNA form, the CDR3 reads TGTGCCAGCAGCGTAGCTGGGCAGCGCAATCAGCCCCAGCATTTT. Its protein is CASSVAGQRNQPQHF.

The chain has TRBV18 and TRBJ2-2; D gene ambiguous. This CDR3 has 16 amino acids. Germline loops: CDR1 KGHSH, CDR2 LQKENI. Trimming stripped 2 bases from V and 0 bases from J, with 10 bases between. CDR3 in amino acids: CASSPVGNANTGELFF. The CDR3 DNA follows: TGTGCCAGCTCACCAGTCGGAAACGCGAACACCGGGGAGCTGTTTTTT.

The rearrangement links TRBV5-1 to TRBJ2-3; 13 nucleotides match TRBD2. There are 16 residues in the CDR3. Germline V CDR1 and CDR2: SGHRS, YFSETQ. With V trimmed by 4 bases and J by 8 bases, 10 bases remained unmatched. The chain's CDR3 is CASSNQGTSGEGTQYF. CDR3 nucleotide sequence: TGCGCCAGCAGCAACCAAGGGACTAGCGGGGAAGGTACGCAGTATTTT.

The gene calls are TRBV7-2 and TRBJ1-2, with 8 nucleotides matching TRBD1. The germline gives CDR1 SGHTA, CDR2 FQGNSA. V lost 5 bases, J lost 4 bases, and 6 bases stayed unmatched. This CDR3 has 14 amino acids. Here the CDR3 reads CASSPDGQGYGYTF. The CDR3 nucleotides read TGTGCCAGCAGCCCTGACGGACAGGGCTATGGCTACACCTTC.

The chain carries TRBV5-6 and TRBJ2-7; the D is unclear. V gave up 0 bases and J gave up 3 bases, with 10 bases separating them. The CDR3 extends over 14 amino acids. CDR1 and CDR2 (germline): SGHDT, YYEEEE. The CDR3 spells CASSLDSFHYEQYF. The CDR3 DNA follows: TGTGCCAGCAGCTTGGACAGTTTCCACTACGAGCAGTACTTC.

The rearrangement uses TRBV21-1 and TRBJ2-1; the table's D call, TRBD2, was not checked against the DNA. TRBV21-1 corresponds to a pseudogene. CDR3 length: 16 amino acids. CDR3 region: CASSKAGGGYHNEQFF. The DNA for the CDR3 is TGTGCCAGCAGCAAAGCGGGAGGGGGTTACCACAATGAGCAGTTCTTC.

The V gene is TRBV3-1 (or the pseudogene TRBV3-2), the J gene TRBJ2-5; D gene uncertain. With 1 base removed from V and 5 bases from J, the gap between germline ends came to 11 bases. This CDR3 has 14 amino acids. CDR1 LGHDT and CDR2 YNNKEL come from the germline V gene (reference sequence). For the CDR3, the DNA is TGTGCCAGCAGCCAAGTGGCTGCGGCCGAGACCCAGTACTTC. Translation: CASSQVAAAETQYF.

This clone was counted a few times. The chain combines TRBV30 with TRBJ2-7; 9 bases align to TRBD1. The CDR3 contains 14 residues. Per the germline V gene, CDR1 is GTSNPN and CDR2 is SVGIG (reference sequence). The V segment lost 3 bases and the J segment 2 bases; nucleotides outside the gene matches: 5. The CDR3 DNA follows: TGTGCCTGGAGCCTAAGGACAGGGGCCTACGAGCAGTACTTC. It yields the protein CAWSLRTGAYEQYF.

V is TRBV5-1 and J is TRBJ2-1; 12 positions agree with TRBD2. The V gene end was trimmed by 3 bases and the J gene end by 6 bases; junction bases not matched to a gene: 4. The CDR3 covers 15 residues. Germline CDR1 is SGHRS and CDR2 is YFSETQ. The CDR3 loop reads CASSSLAGGPNEQFF. The CDR3 DNA follows: TGCGCCAGCAGCTCTCTAGCGGGAGGGCCCAATGAGCAGTTCTTC.

This clone occurred once. The chain couples TRBV6-2 or TRBV6-3 to TRBJ1-2, with 8 bases matching TRBD1. Trimming removed 6 bases from V and 7 bases from J; junction bases left unmatched: 7. The CDR3 is made up of 13 amino acids. CDR1 MNHEY and CDR2 SVGEGT come from the germline V gene. As DNA, the CDR3 is TGTGCCAGCAGGCCTACAGGGGGAGGTGGCTACACCTTC. It specifies CASRPTGGGGYTF.

The table lists this clone with a few counts. The chain uses TRBV10-1 and TRBJ2-7; 10 bases agree with TRBD2. Trimming at V came to 1 base and at J to 5 bases, leaving 5 bases not matched to a gene. The length of the CDR3 is 15 residues. Germline V CDR1 and CDR2: WNHNN, SYGVQD (reference sequence). The CDR3 sequence is CASSELSSGSHEQYF. CDR3 DNA sequence: TGCGCCAGCAGTGAGTTGTCTAGCGGGAGCCACGAGCAGTACTTC.

This rearrangement joins TRBV28 to TRBJ2-7; the D call may be TRBD1 or TRBD2 (5 bases each). The CDR3 runs 17 residues. CDR1 MDHEN and CDR2 SYDVKM come from the germline V gene. Trimming took off 4 bases at V and 1 base at J, with 20 bases between the two ends. CDR3: CASSYPLKGAGSYEQYF. In DNA form, the CDR3 reads TGTGCCAGCAGTTACCCTTTAAAAGGGGCGGGTTCCTACGAGCAGTACTTC.

The chain combines TRBV11-3 with TRBJ2-1; D may match TRBD1 or TRBD2 (5 bases each). Between the trimmed V and J ends, which lost 1 base and 8 bases, there was a span of 12 bases. Germline CDR1 reads SGHNT; CDR2 reads YENEEA. The CDR3 is made up of 14 amino acids. This CDR3 reads CASSLVNGAHEQFF. CDR3 DNA: TGTGCCAGCAGCTTAGTGAACGGGGCCCATGAGCAGTTCTTC. The variable domain in full, completed from reference TRBV11-3 and TRBJ2-1, reads EAGVVQSPRYKIIEKKQPVAFWCNPISGHNTLYWYLQNLGQGPELLIRYENEEAVDDSQLPKDRFSAERLKGVDSTLKIQPAELGDSAVYLCASSLVNGAHEQFFGPGTRLTVL.

This chain joins TRBV11-2 and TRBJ2-2; D ambiguous. Germline CDR1 and CDR2: SGHAT and FQNNGV. This CDR3 is built from 11 residues. V lost 5 bases and J 8 bases, leaving 6 bases between the germline ends. Here the CDR3 reads CASSPLGELFF. CDR3 DNA: TGTGCCAGCAGCCCTCTGGGGGAGCTGTTTTTT.

Written as DNA, the CDR3 is TGCGCCAGCAGTTCTAGCGGGGGGAGCACAGATACGCAGTATTTT. Amino acid sequence: CASSSSGGSTDTQYF. This rearrangement joins TRBV10-1 to TRBJ2-3, with TRBD2 matching over 11 bases. The CDR3 extends over 15 amino acids. Germline V CDR1 and CDR2: WNHNN, SYGVQD (reference sequence). Trimming removed 5 bases from V and 0 bases from J; junction bases left unmatched: 1.

This clone appeared once. The chain links TRBV9 to TRBJ1-4, with D perhaps TRBD1 (5 bases). CDR3 length: 15 residues. Germline V gene sequence: CDR1 SGDLS, CDR2 YYNGEE. V was shortened by 0 bases and J by 5 bases, with 11 bases between the two germline ends. Written as DNA, the CDR3 is TGTGCCAGCAGCGTAGGAACAGGACCCAATGAAAAACTGTTTTTT. Translated: CASSVGTGPNEKLFF.

The table lists this clone with a count of one. The chain links TRBV7-2 to TRBJ2-3, with TRBD2 matching over 10 bases. CDR1 and CDR2 from the germline V gene are SGHTA and FQGNSA. The CDR3 has 17 residues. V lost 5 bases to trimming and J lost 5 bases; unmatched junction nucleotides: 13. CDR3 sequence: CASSPAGGTRTRDTQYF. The CDR3 DNA sequence: TGTGCCAGCAGCCCAGCGGGAGGGACTAGGACACGAGATACGCAGTATTTT.

The chain couples TRBV29-1 to TRBJ2-2, with no clear D. The CDR3 loop spans 13 amino acids. The germline V and J ends were trimmed by 0 bases and 1 base, with 3 bases remaining between them. Germline CDR1 SQVTM, CDR2 ANQGSEA. The CDR3 coding sequence is TGCAGCGTTGAAGAAGAGAACACCGGGGAGCTGTTTTTT. Its translation is CSVEEENTGELFF.

The chain carries TRBV11-2 and TRBJ2-1, with 10 bases matching TRBD1. J was trimmed by 7 bases and V by 5 bases; bases with no gene match: 8. CDR1 is SGHAT and CDR2 is FQNNGV in the germline V gene. The CDR3 covers 15 residues. CDR3 in amino acids: CASSKPGQGLNEQFF. DNA of the CDR3: TGTGCCAGCAGCAAACCGGGACAGGGGTTAAATGAGCAGTTCTTC. The entire variable domain, with the rest obtained from reference TRBV11-2 and TRBJ2-1, is as follows: EAGVAQSPRYKIIEKRQSVAFWCNPISGHATLYWYQQILGQGPKLLIQFQNNGVVDDSQLPKDRFSAERLKGVDSTLKIQPAKLEDSAVYLCASSKPGQGLNEQFFGPGTRLTVL.